This TCR beta chain is from a study of T cell repertoires in cytomegalovirus infection. For the study at large: An indication of both CMV infection and matching HLA type came from public TCR beta signatures.

This clonotype was seen ten or more times. What it recognizes is unknown. TCRdb reprocessed the reads with MiXCR, giving one entry per CDR3 protein. The sample yields hundreds of thousands of distinct CDR3 sequences, under 40% seen once. The length of the CDR3 is 15 residues. From germline, CDR1 is SGHVS and CDR2 FNYEAQ. V lost 4 bases and J lost 6; bases outside the gene matches: 2. Study results and limitations: Pooled public TCR beta family frequency picked out CMV carriers with the relevant HLA. Ex vivo, HLA-C-restricted CMV-specific TCR beta clonotypes prevailed over the rest of the response.

This clonotype was obtained from a human donor in good health (CMV status not recorded). Some clones in this sample may be carry-over from other donors' samples. V and J are TRBV7-6 and TRBJ2-1, with 14 bases aligning to TRBD2. Sequencing was performed on PBMCs. This chain's CDR3 is CASSSTSGRGNEQFF. CDR3 bases: TGTGCCAGCAGCTCGACTAGCGGGAGGGGCAATGAGCAGTTCTTC.